This TCR beta chain derives from a study of blood T cells in healthy people across ages. With a J-beta primer mix and a sample-barcoded 5' primer, a second PCR ran about 6 to 11 cycles. Sequencing recovered at least 2.5 million CDR3-containing paired-end reads from each sample. From the 5' RACE reads, TCRdb called clonotypes with MiXCR, one entry per CDR3 protein. The data show 1,300,000 or so distinct CDR3 sequences, with approximately 60% seen just once and 5.5% to 8% held by the top ten. V shed 5 bases and J shed 2 bases, with 18 bases lying between them. The CDR3 consists of 16 residues. Looked up from germline, CDR1 is SEHNR and CDR2 is FQNEAQ (reference sequence). The sample holds a few counts of this clonotype. Drawing of peripheral blood yielded ten milliliters from each donor. Every sample gave at least 5 micrograms of total RNA when it was extracted.

The specimen was blood. The chain employs TRBV7-9 and TRBJ1-2; TRBD1 might be the D (5 bases). The source is a man aged 18 to 30 in good health. The chain's CDR3 is CASSPRTGTVNYGYTF. The CDR3, as DNA: TGTGCCAGCAGCCCCCGGACTGGGACGGTGAACTATGGCTACACCTTC. Looking up the rest from reference TRBV7-9 and TRBJ1-2 gives the full variable domain: DTGVSQNPRHKITKRGQNVTFRCDPISEHNRLYWYRQTLGQGPEFLTYFQNEAQLEKSRLLSDRFSAERPKGSFSTLEIQRTEQGDSAMYLCASSPRTGTVNYGYTFGSGTRLTVV.